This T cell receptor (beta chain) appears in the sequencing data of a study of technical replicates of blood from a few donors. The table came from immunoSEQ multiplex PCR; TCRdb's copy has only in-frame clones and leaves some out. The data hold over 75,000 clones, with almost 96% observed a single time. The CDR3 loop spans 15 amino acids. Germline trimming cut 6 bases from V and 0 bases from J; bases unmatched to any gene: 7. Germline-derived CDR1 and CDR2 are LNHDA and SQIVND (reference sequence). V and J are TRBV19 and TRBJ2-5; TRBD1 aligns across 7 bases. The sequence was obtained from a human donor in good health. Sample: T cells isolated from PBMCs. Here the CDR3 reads CASRATGTYQETQYF. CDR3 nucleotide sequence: TGTGCCAGTAGGGCGACAGGGACGTACCAAGAGACCCAGTACTTC.